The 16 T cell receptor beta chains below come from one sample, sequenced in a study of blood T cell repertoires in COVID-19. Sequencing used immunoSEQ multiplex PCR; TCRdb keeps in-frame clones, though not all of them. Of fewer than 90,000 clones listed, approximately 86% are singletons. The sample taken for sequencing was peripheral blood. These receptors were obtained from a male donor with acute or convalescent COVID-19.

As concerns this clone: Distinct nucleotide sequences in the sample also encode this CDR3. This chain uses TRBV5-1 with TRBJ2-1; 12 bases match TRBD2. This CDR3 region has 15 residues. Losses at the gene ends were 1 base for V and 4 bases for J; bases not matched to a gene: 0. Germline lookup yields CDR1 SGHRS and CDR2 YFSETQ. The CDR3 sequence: CASSLTSGGYNEQFF. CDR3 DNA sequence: TGCGCCAGCAGCTTGACTAGCGGGGGGTACAATGAGCAGTTCTTC.

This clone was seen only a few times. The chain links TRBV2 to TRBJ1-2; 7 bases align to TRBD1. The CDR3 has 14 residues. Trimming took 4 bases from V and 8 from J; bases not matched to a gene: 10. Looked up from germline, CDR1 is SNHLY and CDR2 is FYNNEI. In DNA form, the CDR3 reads TGTGCCAGCAGTGGCGGCAGGGGGTTCGTGGGCTACACCTTC. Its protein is CASSGGRGFVGYTF.

CDR3 DNA sequence: TGTGCCAGCAGTTACCAGACAGGGCGCGAGCAGTACTTC. Protein: CASSYQTGREQYF. The chain carries TRBV6-5 and TRBJ2-7; TRBD1 agrees at 7 bases. V was pared by 2 bases and J by 6 bases, with 4 bases of the junction left unmatched. Germline CDR1 is MNHEY and CDR2 is SVGAGI. The CDR3 spans 13 residues.

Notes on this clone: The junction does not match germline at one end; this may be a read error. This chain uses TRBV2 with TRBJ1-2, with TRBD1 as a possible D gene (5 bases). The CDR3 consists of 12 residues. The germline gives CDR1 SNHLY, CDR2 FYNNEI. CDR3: CASREGEVGYTF. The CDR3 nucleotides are TGTGCCAGCAGGGAAGGGGAGGTTGGCTACACCTTC.

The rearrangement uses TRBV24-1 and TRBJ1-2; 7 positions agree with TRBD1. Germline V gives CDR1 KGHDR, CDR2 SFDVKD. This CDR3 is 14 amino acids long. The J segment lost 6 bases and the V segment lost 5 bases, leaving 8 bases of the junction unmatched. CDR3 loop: CATSAPDRLDGYTF. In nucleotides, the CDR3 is TGTGCCACCAGTGCCCCGGACAGGCTGGATGGCTACACCTTC.

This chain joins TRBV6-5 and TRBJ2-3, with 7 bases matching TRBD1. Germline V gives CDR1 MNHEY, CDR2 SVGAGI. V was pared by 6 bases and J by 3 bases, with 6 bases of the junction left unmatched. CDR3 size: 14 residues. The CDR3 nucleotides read TGTGCCAGCAGGACCGACAGGGTGACAGATACGCAGTATTTT. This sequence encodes CASRTDRVTDTQYF.

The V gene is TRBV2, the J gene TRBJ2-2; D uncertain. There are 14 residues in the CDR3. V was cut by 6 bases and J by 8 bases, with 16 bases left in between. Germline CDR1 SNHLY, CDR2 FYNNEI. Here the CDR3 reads CASRRDQLLGELFF. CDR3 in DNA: TGTGCCAGCAGGAGAGACCAACTACTGGGGGAGCTGTTTTTT.

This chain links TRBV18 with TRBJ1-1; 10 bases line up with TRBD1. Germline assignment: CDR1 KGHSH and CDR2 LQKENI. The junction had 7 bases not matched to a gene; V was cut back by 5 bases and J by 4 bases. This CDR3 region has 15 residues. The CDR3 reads CASSIDRGPGTEAFF. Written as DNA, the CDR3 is TGTGCCAGCTCAATTGACAGGGGGCCCGGCACTGAAGCTTTCTTT.

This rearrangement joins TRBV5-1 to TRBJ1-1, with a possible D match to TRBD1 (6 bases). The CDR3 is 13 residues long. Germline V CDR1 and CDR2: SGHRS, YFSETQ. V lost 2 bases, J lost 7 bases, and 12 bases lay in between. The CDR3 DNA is TGCGCCAGCAGCTTACAGGGAACGGGTGAAGCTTTCTTT. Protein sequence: CASSLQGTGEAFF.

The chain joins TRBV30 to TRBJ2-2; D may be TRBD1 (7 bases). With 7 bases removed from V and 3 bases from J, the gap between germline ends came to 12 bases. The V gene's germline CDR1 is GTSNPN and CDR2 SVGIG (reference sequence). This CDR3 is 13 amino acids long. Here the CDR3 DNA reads TGTGCCTTGGAGGGGGCCCACACCGGGGAGCTGTTTTTT. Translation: CALEGAHTGELFF.

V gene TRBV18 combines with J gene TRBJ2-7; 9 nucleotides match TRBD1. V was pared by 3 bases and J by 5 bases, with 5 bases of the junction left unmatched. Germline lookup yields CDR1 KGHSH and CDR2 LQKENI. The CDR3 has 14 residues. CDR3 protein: CASSPRDRVNEQYF. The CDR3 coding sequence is TGTGCCAGCTCACCGCGGGACAGGGTAAACGAGCAGTACTTC.

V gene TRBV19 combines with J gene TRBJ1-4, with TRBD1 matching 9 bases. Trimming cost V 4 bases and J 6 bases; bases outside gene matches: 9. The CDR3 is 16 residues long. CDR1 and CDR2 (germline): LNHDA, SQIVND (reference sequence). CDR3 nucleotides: TGTGCCAGTAGTACCCTCCGGACAGGGGAGGATGAAAAACTGTTTTTT. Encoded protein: CASSTLRTGEDEKLFF.

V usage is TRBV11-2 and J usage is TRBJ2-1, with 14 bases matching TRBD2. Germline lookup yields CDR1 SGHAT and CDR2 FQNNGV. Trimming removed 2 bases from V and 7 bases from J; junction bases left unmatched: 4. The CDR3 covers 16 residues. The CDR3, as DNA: TGTGCCAGCAGCTTACGACTAGCGGGGGGGCCGAATGAGCAGTTCTTC. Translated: CASSLRLAGGPNEQFF.

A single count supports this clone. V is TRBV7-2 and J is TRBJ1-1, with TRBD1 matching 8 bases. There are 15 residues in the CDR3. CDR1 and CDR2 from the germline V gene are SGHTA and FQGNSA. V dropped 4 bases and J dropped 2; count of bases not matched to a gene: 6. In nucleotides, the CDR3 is TGTGCCAGCAGCTCTTATTCAGGGGGCAACACTGAAGCTTTCTTT. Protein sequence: CASSSYSGGNTEAFF.

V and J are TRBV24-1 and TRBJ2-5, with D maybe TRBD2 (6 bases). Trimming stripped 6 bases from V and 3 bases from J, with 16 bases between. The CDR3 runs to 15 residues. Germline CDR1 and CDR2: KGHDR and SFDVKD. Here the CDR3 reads CATSNTRGYKETQYF. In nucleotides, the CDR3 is TGTGCCACCAGTAATACTCGGGGGTACAAAGAGACCCAGTACTTC.

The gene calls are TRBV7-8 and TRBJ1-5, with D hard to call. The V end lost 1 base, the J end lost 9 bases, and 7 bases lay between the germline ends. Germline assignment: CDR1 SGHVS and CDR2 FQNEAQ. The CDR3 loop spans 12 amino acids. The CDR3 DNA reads TGTGCCAGCAGCTTAGGCCCAGGGCCCCAGCATTTT. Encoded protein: CASSLGPGPQHF.